This T cell receptor beta chain appears in the sequencing data of a study of blood T cell repertoires in COVID-19. Background on the study: The United States, Italy and Spain supplied acute and convalescent COVID-19 samples. The cDNA or gDNA used as material had been derived from T cells, B-cell-depleted T cells, or PBMCs.

CDR3 size: 13 residues. V was cut by 8 bases and J by 10 bases, with 15 bases left in between. Per the germline V gene, CDR1 is MNHEY and CDR2 is SVGAGI. Cohort assignment relied on participant-reported clinical history. A single count supports this clone. Per the authors' pipeline: Reference gene primer amplification yielded estimated nucleated cell counts. Clones were sequenced by immunoSEQ multiplex PCR, and TCRdb holds only the in-frame ones, with some missing. Clone size and the V and J calls come from that table; the DNA yielded D and trimming. The sample has about 130,000 clones; around four fifths are singletons.

The chain couples TRBV6-5 to TRBJ1-6, with D maybe TRBD1 (6 bases). The clonotype comes from a man aged 25-40 years who had recovered from COVID-19. Sequenced: PBMCs or T cells enriched from blood (not recorded which). The CDR3 nucleotides are TGTGCCAGCCGAAACTCAGGGGTCTCACCCCTCCACTTT. It is translated as CASRNSGVSPLHF.